Each of the 24 T cell receptor beta chains below was sequenced from the same sample in a study of blood T cells in healthy people across ages. Together with a sample-barcoded 5' primer, a J-beta primer mix was included in a second PCR lasting roughly 6 to 12 cycles. TCRdb ran MiXCR on the 5' RACE reads and lists one entry per CDR3 protein. The data show roughly 800,000 distinct CDR3 sequences, 25% to 30% seen once. This same sample was also part of a study on T cells of mothers and their children.

Material for sequencing was blood. The receptors come from a boy aged 5-17 years in good health.

As for this clonotype: Since no conserved phenylalanine or tryptophan closes the CDR3, a read error is the likely cause. This chain joins TRBV27 and TRBJ1-1; 8 positions match TRBD1. Germline-derived CDR1 and CDR2 are MNHEY and SMNVEV (reference sequence). V shed 7 bases and J 1 base; nucleotides not matched to a gene: 5. This CDR3 has 14 residues. The CDR3 DNA reads as TGTGCCAGCATCCCCGGGACAGGGAACACTGAAGCTTTCTCT. Amino acid sequence: CASIPGTGNTEAFS.

The CDR3 here is CSVEDSSNTGELFF. The CDR3 DNA sequence: TGCAGCGTTGAAGACAGCTCGAACACCGGGGAGCTGTTTTTT. The chain joins TRBV29-1 to TRBJ2-2; D call uncertain. Trimming took 0 bases from V and 0 from J, leaving 5 bases between them. The CDR3 is 14 amino acids. Per germline, CDR1 SQVTM and CDR2 ANQGSEA.

As concerns this clonotype: A junction boundary mismatches the germline segment, possibly from a read error. The chain links TRBV7-8 to TRBJ2-7, with 7 positions matching TRBD1. The CDR3 totals 14 residues. Germline lookup yields CDR1 SGHVS and CDR2 FQNEAQ. CDR3 sequence (DNA): TGTGCCAGCAGCTTAGAGGGGGCCTCCAACGAGCAGTACTTC. Amino acid sequence: CASSLEGASNEQYF. Based on the CDR3 plus reference TRBV7-8 and TRBJ2-7, the full variable domain is GAGVSQSPRYKVAKRGQDVALRCDPISGHVSLFWYQQALGQGPEFLTYFQNEAQLDKSGLPSDRFFAERPEGSVSTLKIQRTQQEDSAVYLCASSLEGASNEQYFGPGTRLTVT.

This clonotype was detected only a few times. The genes are TRBV10-2 and TRBJ2-3; D not resolved. The V end lost 3 bases, the J end lost 5 bases, and 12 bases lay between the germline ends. The germline gives CDR1 WSHSY, CDR2 SAAADI. This CDR3 comprises 14 residues. CDR3 loop: CASSDVPAGDTQYF. The DNA of the CDR3 is TGCGCCAGCAGTGATGTGCCAGCAGGAGATACGCAGTATTTT.

In this sample, this clonotype turned up a few times. J is TRBJ2-2 and V is TRBV2, with D perhaps TRBD1 or TRBD2 (5 bases each). The CDR3 spans 12 residues. Germline CDR1 and CDR2: SNHLY and FYNNEI. The V gene lost 7 bases and the J gene lost 8 bases, with 11 bases spanning the gap. The CDR3 sequence: CASTEEGGELFF. The CDR3 nucleotides read TGTGCCAGCACCGAAGAGGGGGGGGAGCTGTTTTTT.

In this sample, this clonotype turned up a few times. V usage is TRBV3-1 and J usage is TRBJ2-7, with D possibly TRBD2 on 7 matching bases. The germline V gene has CDR1 LGHDT and CDR2 YNNKEL (reference sequence). The CDR3 covers 12 residues. V lost 10 bases, J lost 4 bases, and 14 bases lay in between. DNA for the CDR3: TGTGCCACCCGGGGGGCGGCATACGAGCAGTACTTC. This gives the protein CATRGAAYEQYF.

The chain has TRBV2 and TRBJ1-5; D might be TRBD1 (6 bases). The length of the CDR3 is 18 residues. Germline lookup yields CDR1 SNHLY and CDR2 FYNNEI. Between the trimmed V and J ends, which lost 3 bases and 2 bases, there was a span of 20 bases. CDR3 loop: CASSERWAGAVGNQPQHF. CDR3 sequence (DNA): TGTGCCAGCAGTGAGAGGTGGGCAGGGGCCGTGGGCAATCAGCCCCAGCATTTT. The entire variable domain, with the rest obtained from reference TRBV2 and TRBJ1-5, is as follows: EPEVTQTPSHQVTQMGQEVILRCVPISNHLYFYWYRQILGQKVEFLVSFYNNEISEKSEIFDDQFSVERPDGSNFTLKIRSTKLEDSAMYFCASSERWAGAVGNQPQHFGDGTRLSIL.

The CDR3 region is CSVGDSYQPQHF. For the CDR3, the DNA is TGCAGCGTTGGGGATAGTTATCAGCCCCAGCATTTT. This chain links TRBV29-1 with TRBJ1-5; unclear D gene. V was trimmed by 4 bases and J by 5 bases, leaving 9 bases between them. There are 12 residues in the CDR3. The V gene's germline CDR1 is SQVTM and CDR2 ANQGSEA.

This clonotype was counted a single time. V and J are TRBV5-1 and TRBJ2-3, with D perhaps TRBD2 (5 bases). Germline V CDR1 and CDR2: SGHRS, YFSETQ. The V gene lost 0 bases and the J gene lost 11 bases, with 13 bases spanning the gap. The CDR3 totals 13 residues. The CDR3 DNA reads TGCGCCAGCAGCTTGGAGTCGGCTAGCCGGCAGTATTTT. Translated, it gives CASSLESASRQYF.

The chain has TRBV9 and TRBJ2-2; D perhaps matches TRBD2 (5 bases). Germline V gene lookup returns CDR1 SGDLS and CDR2 YYNGEE. Trimming left V 0 bases short and J 7 bases short, with 10 bases between. This CDR3 spans 14 amino acids. The CDR3 loop reads CASSVGRLGGELFF. The DNA of the CDR3 is TGTGCCAGCAGCGTAGGGAGGTTGGGCGGGGAGCTGTTTTTT.

The chain is built from TRBV15 and TRBJ2-5; D remains unclear. V was cut by 0 bases and J by 2 bases, with 7 bases left in between. Germline loops: CDR1 LNHNV, CDR2 YYDKDF (reference sequence). The CDR3 loop spans 14 amino acids. CDR3 loop: CATSRDQQQETQYF. The CDR3 nucleotides are TGTGCCACCAGCAGAGATCAACAGCAAGAGACCCAGTACTTC. Drawing the rest from reference TRBV15 and TRBJ2-5, the complete variable domain is DAMVIQNPRYQVTQFGKPVTLSCSQTLNHNVMYWYQQKSSQAPKLLFHYYDKDFNNEADTPDNFQSRRPNTSFCFLDIRSPGLGDTAMYLCATSRDQQQETQYFGPGTRLLVL.

This clonotype has more than one count but fewer than ten. V and J are TRBV5-1 and TRBJ2-5; 11 bases agree with TRBD2. V was clipped by 3 bases and J by 2 bases; unmatched bases: 3. The V gene's germline CDR1 is SGHRS and CDR2 YFSETQ. This CDR3 contains 15 residues. The CDR3 sequence is CASSSSGGKQETQYF. The CDR3 region has the DNA TGCGCCAGCAGCTCTAGCGGGGGGAAACAAGAGACCCAGTACTTC.

This chain links TRBV2 with TRBJ1-2; 8 positions match TRBD1. This CDR3 is built from 13 residues. V shed 5 bases, J shed 5 bases, and the junction held 4 bases outside the gene matches. Germline V gives CDR1 SNHLY, CDR2 FYNNEI. CDR3 coding DNA: TGTGCCAGCAGTACCCGACAGGGGTATGGCTACACCTTC. It translates to CASSTRQGYGYTF.

This clonotype was found a few times. The V call is TRBV18, the J call TRBJ1-1; the D gene is possibly TRBD1 (5 bases). Germline V gene lookup returns CDR1 KGHSH and CDR2 LQKENI. This CDR3 has 15 residues. Trimming removed 5 bases at V and 0 bases at J, with 13 bases between. This CDR3 reads CASSSLGVLNTEAFF. Written as DNA, the CDR3 is TGTGCCAGCTCATCCTTGGGGGTACTGAACACTGAAGCTTTCTTT.

This clonotype was detected a few times. The V call is TRBV5-1, the J call TRBJ2-2; D not resolved. CDR1 SGHRS and CDR2 YFSETQ come from the germline V gene. The CDR3 spans 13 residues. Trimming took 2 bases from V and 5 from J, leaving 7 bases between them. The CDR3 DNA sequence: TGCGCCAGCAGCTTATTATGGACCGGGGAGCTGTTTTTT. Its protein is CASSLLWTGELFF.

This clonotype was detected only a few times. This chain links TRBV7-6 with TRBJ2-1, with D maybe TRBD2 (5 bases). Germline V gene sequence: CDR1 SGHVS, CDR2 FNYEAQ. CDR3 length equals 17 residues. The V end lost 5 bases, the J end lost 6 bases, and 23 bases lay between the germline ends. CDR3 sequence reads: CASSPDFGLAIGNEQFF. CDR3 sequence (DNA): TGTGCCAGCAGCCCTGATTTCGGTCTAGCAATCGGCAATGAGCAGTTCTTC.

This clonotype was observed once. J is TRBJ2-3 and V is TRBV20-1; 7 bases are a match to TRBD2. The CDR3 has 15 residues. Losses at the gene ends were 5 bases for V and 3 bases for J; bases not matched to a gene: 11. Germline assignment: CDR1 DFQATT and CDR2 SNEGSKA (reference sequence). The CDR3 nucleotides read TGCAGTGCTGAAACCCGGACTAGAACAACAGATACGCAGTATTTT. Protein product: CSAETRTRTTDTQYF.

The gene calls are TRBV7-9 and TRBJ1-4; a possible D gene is TRBD1 (5 bases). Germline V gives CDR1 SEHNR, CDR2 FQNEAQ (reference sequence). Trimming left V 3 bases short and J 0 bases short, with 14 bases between. The CDR3 runs 17 residues. DNA for the CDR3: TGTGCCAGCAGCTTCATCGGGGACCCCGCAACTAATGAAAAACTGTTTTTT. The encoded protein is CASSFIGDPATNEKLFF.

The chain combines TRBV20-1 with TRBJ2-2, with TRBD1 identical over 7 bases. Germline V lookup: CDR1 DFQATT, CDR2 SNEGSKA (reference sequence). This CDR3 comprises 13 residues. The junction had 6 bases not matched to a gene; V was cut back by 5 bases and J by 6 bases. DNA for the CDR3: TGCAGTGCTTTCCGACAGGGATCCGGGGAGCTGTTTTTT. Encoded protein: CSAFRQGSGELFF.

This sequence joins TRBV20-1 and TRBJ2-5; perhaps TRBD2 as D (5 bases). Germline CDR1 and CDR2: DFQATT and SNEGSKA (reference sequence). V was shortened by 6 bases and J by 9 bases, with 20 bases between the two germline ends. The CDR3 totals 13 residues. The CDR3 coding sequence is TGCAGTGCCCTAGGACGGCGTTTGGGAGCCCAGTACTTC. Translated, it gives CSALGRRLGAQYF.

This clonotype was detected a few times. The chain employs TRBV9 and TRBJ2-1; perhaps TRBD1 as D (5 bases). Germline V CDR1 and CDR2: SGDLS, YYNGEE. With 4 bases removed from V and 3 bases from J, the gap between germline ends came to 14 bases. The CDR3 has 15 amino acids. The CDR3 is CASSLRQGDYNEQFF. The CDR3, as DNA: TGTGCCAGCAGCTTACGGCAGGGTGACTACAATGAGCAGTTCTTC.

The CDR3 coding sequence is TGTGCCAGCAGTGTCACAGGATTTTCGAACACCGGGGAGCTGTTTTTT. Amino acids: CASSVTGFSNTGELFF. The chain uses TRBV11-2 and TRBJ2-2, with D perhaps TRBD1 (5 bases). The V end lost 6 bases, the J end lost 0 bases, and 14 bases lay between the germline ends. Germline CDR1 and CDR2: SGHAT and FQNNGV. The CDR3 spans 16 residues.

This clonotype has only a few counts. The chain combines TRBV11-2 with TRBJ2-5, with a tentative D call TRBD2 (6 bases). The CDR3 spans 16 residues. The V end was cut by 0 bases, the J end by 7 bases, with 18 bases between. Germline V gene lookup returns CDR1 SGHAT and CDR2 FQNNGV. CDR3 in DNA: TGTGCCAGCAGCTTAGACCCCCCGGGACTCCTCGGGACCCAGTACTTC. Translated: CASSLDPPGLLGTQYF.

This clonotype turned up a few times. The rearrangement links TRBV15 to TRBJ1-5, with no clear D. The V end was cut by 0 bases, the J end by 6 bases, with 9 bases between. Looked up from germline, CDR1 is LNHNV and CDR2 is YYDKDF (reference sequence). This CDR3 spans 14 amino acids. CDR3 coding DNA: TGTGCCACCAGCAGAGAGGGGTGGATTCAGCCCCAGCATTTT. Encoded protein: CATSREGWIQPQHF.